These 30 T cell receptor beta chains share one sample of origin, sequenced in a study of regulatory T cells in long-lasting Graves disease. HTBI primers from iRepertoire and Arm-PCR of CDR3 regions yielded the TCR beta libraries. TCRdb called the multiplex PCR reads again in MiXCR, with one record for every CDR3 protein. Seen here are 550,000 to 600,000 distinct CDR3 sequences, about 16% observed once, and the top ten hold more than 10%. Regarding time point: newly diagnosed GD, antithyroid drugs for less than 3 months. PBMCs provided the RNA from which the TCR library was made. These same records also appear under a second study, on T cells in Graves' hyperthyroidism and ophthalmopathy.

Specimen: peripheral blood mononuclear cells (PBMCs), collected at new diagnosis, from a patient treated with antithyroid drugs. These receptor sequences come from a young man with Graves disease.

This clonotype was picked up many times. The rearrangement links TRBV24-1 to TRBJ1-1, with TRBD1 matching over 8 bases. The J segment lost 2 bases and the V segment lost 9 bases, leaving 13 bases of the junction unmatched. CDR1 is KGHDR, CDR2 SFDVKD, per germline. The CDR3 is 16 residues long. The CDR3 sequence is CATEYTSGQGNTEAFF. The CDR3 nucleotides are TGTGCCACCGAGTACACGTCAGGACAGGGAAACACTGAAGCTTTCTTT.

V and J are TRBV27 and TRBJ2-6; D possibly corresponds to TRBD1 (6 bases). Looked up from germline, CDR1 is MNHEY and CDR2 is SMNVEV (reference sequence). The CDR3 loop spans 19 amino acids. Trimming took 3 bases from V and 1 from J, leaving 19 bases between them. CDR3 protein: CASSFLTRGPGSGANVLTF. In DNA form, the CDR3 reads TGTGCCAGCAGTTTCCTTACCAGGGGTCCGGGGTCTGGGGCCAACGTCCTGACTTTC.

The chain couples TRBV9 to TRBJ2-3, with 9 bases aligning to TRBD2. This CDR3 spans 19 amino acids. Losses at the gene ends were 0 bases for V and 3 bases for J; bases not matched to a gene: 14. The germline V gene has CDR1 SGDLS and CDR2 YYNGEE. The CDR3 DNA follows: TGTGCCAGCAGCGTAGAGGGAGGTAGCGGGAGCCCCCAAACAGATACGCAGTATTTT. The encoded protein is CASSVEGGSGSPQTDTQYF.

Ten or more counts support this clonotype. CDR3 bases: TGCAGTGCTCCGACTAGCGGATACAATGAGCAGTTCTTC. Translation: CSAPTSGYNEQFF. V and J are TRBV20-1 and TRBJ2-1; 9 bases match TRBD2. The CDR3 is made up of 13 amino acids. J lost 4 bases, V lost 5 bases, and 3 bases had no gene match. Germline-derived CDR1 and CDR2 are DFQATT and SNEGSKA (reference sequence).

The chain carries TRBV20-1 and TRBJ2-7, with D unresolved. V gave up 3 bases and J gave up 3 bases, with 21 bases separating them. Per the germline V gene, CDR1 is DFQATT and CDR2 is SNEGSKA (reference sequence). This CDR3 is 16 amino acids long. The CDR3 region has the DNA TGCAGTGCTAGTGACGTCGACCGGAATGCTGACTACGAGCAGTACTTC. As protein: CSASDVDRNADYEQYF.

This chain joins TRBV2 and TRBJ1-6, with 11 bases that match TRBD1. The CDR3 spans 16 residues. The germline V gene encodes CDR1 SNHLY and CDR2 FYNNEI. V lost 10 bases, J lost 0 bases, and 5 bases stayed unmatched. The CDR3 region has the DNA TGTGCCACAGGACAGGGGGCGCGCTCCTATAATTCACCCCTCCACTTT. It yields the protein CATGQGARSYNSPLHF.

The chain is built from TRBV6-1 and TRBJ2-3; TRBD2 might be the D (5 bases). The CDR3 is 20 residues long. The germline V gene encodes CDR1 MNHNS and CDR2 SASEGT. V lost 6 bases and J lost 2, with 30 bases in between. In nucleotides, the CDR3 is TGTGCCAGCAGCCCCGCGGCGGGCAGGATGATCCCGGGGATCACAGATACGCAGTATTTT. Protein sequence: CASSPAAGRMIPGITDTQYF.

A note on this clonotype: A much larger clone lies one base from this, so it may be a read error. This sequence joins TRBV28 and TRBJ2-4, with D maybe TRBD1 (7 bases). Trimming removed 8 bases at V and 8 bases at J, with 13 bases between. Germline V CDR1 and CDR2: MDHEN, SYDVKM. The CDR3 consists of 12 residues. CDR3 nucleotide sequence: TGTGCCAGCTATGCCAGGGGGGACATTCAGTACTTC. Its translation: CASYARGDIQYF.

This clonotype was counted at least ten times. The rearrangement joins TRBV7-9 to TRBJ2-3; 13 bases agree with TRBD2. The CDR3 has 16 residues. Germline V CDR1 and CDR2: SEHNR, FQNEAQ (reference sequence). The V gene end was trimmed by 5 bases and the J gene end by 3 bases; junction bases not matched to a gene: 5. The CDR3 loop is CASSTLAGGPTDTQYF. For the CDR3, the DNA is TGTGCCAGCAGCACACTAGCGGGAGGGCCAACAGATACGCAGTATTTT. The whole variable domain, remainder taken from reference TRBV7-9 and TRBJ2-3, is DTGVSQNPRHKITKRGQNVTFRCDPISEHNRLYWYRQTLGQGPEFLTYFQNEAQLEKSRLLSDRFSAERPKGSFSTLEIQRTEQGDSAMYLCASSTLAGGPTDTQYFGPGTRLTVL.

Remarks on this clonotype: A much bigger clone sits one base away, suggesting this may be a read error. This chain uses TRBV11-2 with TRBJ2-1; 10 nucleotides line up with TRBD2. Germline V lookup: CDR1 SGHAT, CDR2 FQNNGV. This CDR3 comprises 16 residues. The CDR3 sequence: CASSLAGLASYSEQFF. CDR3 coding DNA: TGTGCCAGCAGCTTAGCGGGACTAGCGTCATACAGTGAGCAGTTCTTC.

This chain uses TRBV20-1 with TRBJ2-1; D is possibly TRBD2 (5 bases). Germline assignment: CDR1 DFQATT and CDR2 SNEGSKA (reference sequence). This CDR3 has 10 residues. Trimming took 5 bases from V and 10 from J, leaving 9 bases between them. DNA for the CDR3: TGCAGTGCTTGGAGGAGAGAGCAGTTCTTC. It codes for CSAWRREQFF.

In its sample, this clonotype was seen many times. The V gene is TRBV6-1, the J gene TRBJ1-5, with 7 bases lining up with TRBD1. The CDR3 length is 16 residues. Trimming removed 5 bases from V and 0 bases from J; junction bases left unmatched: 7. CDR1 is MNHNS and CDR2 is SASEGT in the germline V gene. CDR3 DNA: TGTGCCAGCAGTCCCAGGACAGGTTCTAGCAATCAGCCCCAGCATTTT. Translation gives CASSPRTGSSNQPQHF.

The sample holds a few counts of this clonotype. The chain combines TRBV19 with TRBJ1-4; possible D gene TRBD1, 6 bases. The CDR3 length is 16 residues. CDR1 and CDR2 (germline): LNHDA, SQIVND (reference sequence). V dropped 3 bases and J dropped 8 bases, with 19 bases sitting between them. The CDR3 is CASSIPRGTSREKLFF. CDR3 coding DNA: TGTGCCAGTAGTATCCCCCGCGGGACATCGCGGGAAAAACTGTTTTTT.

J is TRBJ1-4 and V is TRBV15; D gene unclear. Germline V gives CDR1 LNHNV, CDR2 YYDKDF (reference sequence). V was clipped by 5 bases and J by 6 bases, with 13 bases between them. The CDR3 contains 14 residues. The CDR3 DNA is TGTGCCACCAGCGCCGGACCCCCCTATGAAAAACTGTTTTTT. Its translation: CATSAGPPYEKLFF.

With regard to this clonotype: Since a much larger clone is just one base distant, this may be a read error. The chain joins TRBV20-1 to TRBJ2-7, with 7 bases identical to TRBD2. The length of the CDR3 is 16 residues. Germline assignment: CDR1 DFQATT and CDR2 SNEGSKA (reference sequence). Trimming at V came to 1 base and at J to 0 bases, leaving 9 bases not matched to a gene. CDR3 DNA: TGCAGTGCTAGAGGGGGAGGGCAGGCTAGCTCCTACGAGCAGTACTTC. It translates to CSARGGGQASSYEQYF.

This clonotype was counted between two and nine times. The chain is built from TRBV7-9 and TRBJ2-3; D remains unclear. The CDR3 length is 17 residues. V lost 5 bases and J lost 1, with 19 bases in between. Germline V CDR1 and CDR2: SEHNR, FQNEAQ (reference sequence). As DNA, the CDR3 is TGTGCCAGCAGCCCACCAGTTGGGTTCTTTGGCACAGATACGCAGTATTTT. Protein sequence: CASSPPVGFFGTDTQYF.

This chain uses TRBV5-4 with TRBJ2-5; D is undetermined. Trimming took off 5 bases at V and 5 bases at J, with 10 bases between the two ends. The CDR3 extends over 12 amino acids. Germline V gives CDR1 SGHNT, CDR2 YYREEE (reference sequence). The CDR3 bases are TGTGCCAGCAGGTCCCTGGGGGAGACCCAGTACTTC. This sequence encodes CASRSLGETQYF. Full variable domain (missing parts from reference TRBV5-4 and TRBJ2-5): ETGVTQSPTHLIKTRGQQVTLRCSSQSGHNTVSWYQQALGQGPQFIFQYYREEENGRGNFPPRFSGLQFPNYSSELNVNALELDDSALYLCASRSLGETQYFGPGTRLLVL.

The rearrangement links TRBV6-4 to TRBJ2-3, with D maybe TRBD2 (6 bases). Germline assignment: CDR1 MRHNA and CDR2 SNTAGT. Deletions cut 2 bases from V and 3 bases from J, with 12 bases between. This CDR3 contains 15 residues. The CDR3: CASSDGALATDTQYF. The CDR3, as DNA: TGTGCCAGCAGTGACGGGGCCCTAGCGACAGATACGCAGTATTTT.

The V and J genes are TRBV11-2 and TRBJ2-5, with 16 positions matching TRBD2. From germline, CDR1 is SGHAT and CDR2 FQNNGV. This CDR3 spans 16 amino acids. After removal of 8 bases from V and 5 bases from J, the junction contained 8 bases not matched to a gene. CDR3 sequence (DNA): TGTGCCAGCGGAAAGGGACTAGCGGGAGGGCGGGAGACCCAGTACTTC. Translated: CASGKGLAGGRETQYF.

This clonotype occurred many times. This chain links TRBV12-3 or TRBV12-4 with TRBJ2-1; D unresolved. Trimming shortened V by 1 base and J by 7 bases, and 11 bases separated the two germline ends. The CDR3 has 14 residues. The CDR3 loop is CASSLGAARNEQFF. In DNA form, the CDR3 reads TGTGCCAGCAGTTTAGGGGCCGCACGGAATGAGCAGTTCTTC.

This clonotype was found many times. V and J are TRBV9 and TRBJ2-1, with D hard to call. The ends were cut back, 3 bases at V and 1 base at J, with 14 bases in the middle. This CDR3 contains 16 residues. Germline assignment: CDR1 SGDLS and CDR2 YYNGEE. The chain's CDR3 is CASSARTTLSYNEQFF. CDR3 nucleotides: TGTGCCAGCAGCGCCCGAACCACGCTTTCCTACAATGAGCAGTTCTTC.

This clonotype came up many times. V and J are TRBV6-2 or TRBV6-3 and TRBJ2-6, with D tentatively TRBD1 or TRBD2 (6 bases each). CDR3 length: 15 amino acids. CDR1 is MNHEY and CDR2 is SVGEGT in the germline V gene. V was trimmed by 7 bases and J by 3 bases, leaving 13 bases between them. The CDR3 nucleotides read TGTGCCAGCAAATGGGGGGCTGGTGGGGCCAACGTCCTGACTTTC. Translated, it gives CASKWGAGGANVLTF.

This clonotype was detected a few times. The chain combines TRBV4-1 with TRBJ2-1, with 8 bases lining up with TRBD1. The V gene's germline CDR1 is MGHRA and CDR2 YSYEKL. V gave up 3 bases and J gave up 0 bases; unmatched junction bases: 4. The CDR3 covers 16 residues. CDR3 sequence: CASSQAGGGSYNEQFF. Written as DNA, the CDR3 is TGCGCCAGCAGCCAGGCAGGGGGCGGCTCCTACAATGAGCAGTTCTTC.

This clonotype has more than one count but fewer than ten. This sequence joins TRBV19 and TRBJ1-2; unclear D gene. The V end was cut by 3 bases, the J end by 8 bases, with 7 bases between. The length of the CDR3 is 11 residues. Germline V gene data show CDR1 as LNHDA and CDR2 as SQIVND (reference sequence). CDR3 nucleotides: TGTGCCAGTAGTATTAGTGAAGGCTACACCTTC. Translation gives CASSISEGYTF.

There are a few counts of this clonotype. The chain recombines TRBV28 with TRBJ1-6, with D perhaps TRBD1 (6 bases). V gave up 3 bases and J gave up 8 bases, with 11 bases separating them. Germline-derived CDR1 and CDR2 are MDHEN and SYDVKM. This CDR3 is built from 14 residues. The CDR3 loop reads CASSFSTGYSPLHF. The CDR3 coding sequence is TGTGCCAGCAGTTTCTCGACAGGATATTCACCCCTCCACTTT.

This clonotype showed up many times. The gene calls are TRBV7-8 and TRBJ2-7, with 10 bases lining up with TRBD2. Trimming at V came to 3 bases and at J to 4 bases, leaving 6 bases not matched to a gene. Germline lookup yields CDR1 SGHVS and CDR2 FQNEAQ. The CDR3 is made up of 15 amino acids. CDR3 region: CASSFRWTSGYEQYF. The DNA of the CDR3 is TGTGCCAGCAGCTTCAGGTGGACTAGCGGTTACGAGCAGTACTTC.

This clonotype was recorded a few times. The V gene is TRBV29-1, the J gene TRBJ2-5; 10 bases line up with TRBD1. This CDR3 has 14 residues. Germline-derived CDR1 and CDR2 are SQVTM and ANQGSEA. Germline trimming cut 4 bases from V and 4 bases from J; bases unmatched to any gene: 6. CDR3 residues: CSVGDRGGIETQYF. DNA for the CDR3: TGCAGCGTTGGGGACAGGGGTGGTATAGAGACCCAGTACTTC.

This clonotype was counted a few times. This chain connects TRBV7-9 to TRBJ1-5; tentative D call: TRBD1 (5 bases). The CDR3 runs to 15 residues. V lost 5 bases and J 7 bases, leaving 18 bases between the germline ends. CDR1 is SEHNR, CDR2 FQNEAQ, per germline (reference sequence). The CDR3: CASSQPGLGQQPQHF. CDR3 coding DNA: TGTGCCAGCAGCCAACCGGGACTTGGCCAACAGCCCCAGCATTTT.

The CDR3 bases are TGTGCCAGCAGTGATTCTTACAGGGACGAGCAGTACTTC. Translation gives CASSDSYRDEQYF. J is TRBJ2-7 and V is TRBV25-1; possibly TRBD1 for D (6 bases). The CDR3 contains 13 residues. Trimming cost V 3 bases and J 5 bases, with 11 bases left between them. CDR1 is MGHDK, CDR2 SYGVNS, per germline.

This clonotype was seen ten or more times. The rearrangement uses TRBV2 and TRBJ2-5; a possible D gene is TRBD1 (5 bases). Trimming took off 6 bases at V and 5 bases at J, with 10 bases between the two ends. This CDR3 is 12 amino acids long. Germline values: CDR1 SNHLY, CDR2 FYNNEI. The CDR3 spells CASRTDTETQYF. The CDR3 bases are TGTGCCAGCAGGACGGACACGGAGACCCAGTACTTC.